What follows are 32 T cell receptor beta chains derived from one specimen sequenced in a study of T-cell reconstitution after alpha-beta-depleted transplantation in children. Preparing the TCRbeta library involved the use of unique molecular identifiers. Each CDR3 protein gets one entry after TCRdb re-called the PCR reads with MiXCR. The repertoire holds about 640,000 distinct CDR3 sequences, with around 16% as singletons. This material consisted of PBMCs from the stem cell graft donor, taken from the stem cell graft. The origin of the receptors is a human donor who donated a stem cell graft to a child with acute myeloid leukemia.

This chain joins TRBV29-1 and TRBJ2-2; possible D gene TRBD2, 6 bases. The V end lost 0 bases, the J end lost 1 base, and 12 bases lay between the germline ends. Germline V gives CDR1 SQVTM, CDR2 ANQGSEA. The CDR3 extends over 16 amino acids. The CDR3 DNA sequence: TGCAGCGTTGAAGATCTCGGGACTGGGAACACCGGGGAGCTGTTTTTT. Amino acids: CSVEDLGTGNTGELFF.

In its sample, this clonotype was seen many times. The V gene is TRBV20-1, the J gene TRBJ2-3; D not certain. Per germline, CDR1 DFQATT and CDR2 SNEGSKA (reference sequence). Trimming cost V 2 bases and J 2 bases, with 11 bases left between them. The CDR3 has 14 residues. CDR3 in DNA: TGCAGTGCTAGATCCGGGTATCTCACAGATACGCAGTATTTT. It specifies CSARSGYLTDTQYF.

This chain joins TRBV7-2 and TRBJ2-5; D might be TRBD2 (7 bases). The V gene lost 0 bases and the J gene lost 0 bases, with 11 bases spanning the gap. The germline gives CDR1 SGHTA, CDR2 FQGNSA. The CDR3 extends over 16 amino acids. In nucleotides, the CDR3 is TGTGCCAGCAGCTTAGCTGGGGGGGCTAACCAAGAGACCCAGTACTTC. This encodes CASSLAGGANQETQYF.

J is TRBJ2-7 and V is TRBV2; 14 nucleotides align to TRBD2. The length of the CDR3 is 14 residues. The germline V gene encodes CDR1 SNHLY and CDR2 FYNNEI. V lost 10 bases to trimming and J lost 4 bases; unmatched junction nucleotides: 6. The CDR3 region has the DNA TGTGCCATTTCCGGGACTAGCGGGGGATACGAGCAGTACTTC. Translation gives CAISGTSGGYEQYF.

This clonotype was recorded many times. The chain's CDR3 is CASRRDQTEPPLHF. The CDR3 DNA reads TGTGCCAGCAGGAGGGACCAGACAGAACCACCCCTCCACTTT. The genes are TRBV6-1 and TRBJ1-6; the D gene is possibly TRBD1 (5 bases). Trimming shortened V by 6 bases and J by 11 bases, and 17 bases separated the two germline ends. This CDR3 spans 14 amino acids. The germline gives CDR1 MNHNS, CDR2 SASEGT.

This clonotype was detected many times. The CDR3 here is CASSLLGRGEAFF. The CDR3 nucleotides read TGTGCCAGCAGCTTGCTGGGGCGTGGAGAAGCTTTCTTT. The rearrangement joins TRBV5-5 to TRBJ1-1; D might be TRBD1 (5 bases). CDR1 is SGHKS, CDR2 YYEKEE, per germline (reference sequence). With 1 base removed from V and 8 bases from J, the gap between germline ends came to 12 bases. This CDR3 region has 13 residues.

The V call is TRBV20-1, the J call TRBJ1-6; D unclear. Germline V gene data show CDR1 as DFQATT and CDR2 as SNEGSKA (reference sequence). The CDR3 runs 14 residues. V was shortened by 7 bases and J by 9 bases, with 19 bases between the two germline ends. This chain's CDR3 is CSGAGSGDSSPLHF. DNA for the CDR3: TGCAGTGGGGCGGGCTCTGGGGATAGTTCACCCCTCCACTTT.

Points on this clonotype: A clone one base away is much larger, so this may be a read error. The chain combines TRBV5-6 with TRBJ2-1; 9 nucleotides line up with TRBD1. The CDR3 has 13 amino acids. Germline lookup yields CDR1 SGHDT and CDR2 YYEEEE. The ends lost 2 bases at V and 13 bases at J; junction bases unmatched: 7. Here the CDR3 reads CASSFTGGADQFF. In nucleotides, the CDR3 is TGTGCCAGCAGCTTTACAGGGGGCGCGGACCAGTTCTTC.

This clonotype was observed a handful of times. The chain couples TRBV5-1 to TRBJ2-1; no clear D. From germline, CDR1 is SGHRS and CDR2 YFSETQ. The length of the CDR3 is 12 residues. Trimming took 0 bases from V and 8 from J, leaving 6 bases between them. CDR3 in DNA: TGCGCCAGCAGCTTGGGGTGGGATGAGCAGTTCTTC. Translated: CASSLGWDEQFF. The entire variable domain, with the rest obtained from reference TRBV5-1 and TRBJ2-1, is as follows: KAGVTQTPRYLIKTRGQQVTLSCSPISGHRSVSWYQQTPGQGLQFLFEYFSETQRNKGNFPGRFSGRQFSNSRSEMNVSTLELGDSALYLCASSLGWDEQFFGPGTRLTVL.

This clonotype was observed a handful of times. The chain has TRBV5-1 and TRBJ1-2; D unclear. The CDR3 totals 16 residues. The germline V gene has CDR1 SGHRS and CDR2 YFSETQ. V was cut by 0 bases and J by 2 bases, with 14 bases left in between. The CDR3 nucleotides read TGCGCCAGCAGCTTGGAAGCCTTAAACGGAAACTATGGCTACACCTTC. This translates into CASSLEALNGNYGYTF.

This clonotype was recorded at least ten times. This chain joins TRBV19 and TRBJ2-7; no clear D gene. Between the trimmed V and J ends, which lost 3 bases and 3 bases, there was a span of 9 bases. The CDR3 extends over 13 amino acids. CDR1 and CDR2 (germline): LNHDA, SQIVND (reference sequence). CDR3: CASSISGFYEQYF. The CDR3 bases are TGTGCCAGTAGTATTAGTGGGTTCTACGAGCAGTACTTC.

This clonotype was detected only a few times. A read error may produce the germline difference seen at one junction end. CDR3 sequence (DNA): TGTGCCAGCAGTTATCCTTCCGGGACAGCGCTGTGGAAACACCGTTTT. Its translation is CASSYPSGTALWKHRF. The V call is TRBV12-3 or TRBV12-4, the J call TRBJ1-3; the match to TRBD1 covers 7 bases. This CDR3 spans 16 amino acids.

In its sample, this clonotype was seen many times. CDR3 DNA: TGTGCCAGCAGTTTGTTTCAGGGTAATCAGCCCCAGCATTTT. Translation: CASSLFQGNQPQHF. This sequence joins TRBV6-5 and TRBJ1-5, with D tentatively TRBD1 (5 bases). V lost 4 bases to trimming and J lost 4 bases, with 11 bases between them. This CDR3 comprises 14 residues. CDR1 and CDR2 (germline): MNHEY, SVGAGI.

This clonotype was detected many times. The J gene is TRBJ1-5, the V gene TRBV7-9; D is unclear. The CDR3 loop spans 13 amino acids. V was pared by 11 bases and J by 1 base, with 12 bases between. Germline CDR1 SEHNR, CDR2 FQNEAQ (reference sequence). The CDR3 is CASRAGSNQPQHF. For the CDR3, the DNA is TGTGCCTCACGTGCGGGGAGCAATCAGCCCCAGCATTTT.

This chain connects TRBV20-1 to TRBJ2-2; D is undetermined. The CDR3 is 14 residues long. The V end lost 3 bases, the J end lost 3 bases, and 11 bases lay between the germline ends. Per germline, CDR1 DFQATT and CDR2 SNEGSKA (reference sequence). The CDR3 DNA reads TGCAGTGCTAGGGCCCTTGGTCACACCGGGGAGCTGTTTTTT. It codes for CSARALGHTGELFF.

CDR3 coding DNA: TGTGCCAGCAGTGTCCGACCGGGCCCTTACGAGCAGTACGTC. It codes for CASSVRPGPYEQYV. The V and J genes are TRBV25-1 and TRBJ2-7, with no clear D. Germline V gives CDR1 MGHDK, CDR2 SYGVNS. The CDR3 is 14 amino acids. Trimming left V 4 bases short and J 4 bases short, with 14 bases between.

In nucleotides, the CDR3 is TGCGCCAGCAGCCAAGATGGGAACGGTCCCTACGAGCAGTACGTC. It translates to CASSQDGNGPYEQYV. The chain combines TRBV4-1 with TRBJ2-7; D uncertain. CDR3 size: 15 residues. The V and J ends lost 0 bases and 2 bases respectively, with 11 bases between them. Germline CDR1 is MGHRA and CDR2 is YSYEKL.

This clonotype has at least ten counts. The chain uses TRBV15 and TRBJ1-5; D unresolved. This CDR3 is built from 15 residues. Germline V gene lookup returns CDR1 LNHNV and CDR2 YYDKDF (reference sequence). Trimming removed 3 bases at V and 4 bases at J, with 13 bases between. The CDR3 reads CATSRLRYGNQPQHF. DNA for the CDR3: TGTGCCACCAGCAGGCTCCGGTATGGGAATCAGCCCCAGCATTTT.

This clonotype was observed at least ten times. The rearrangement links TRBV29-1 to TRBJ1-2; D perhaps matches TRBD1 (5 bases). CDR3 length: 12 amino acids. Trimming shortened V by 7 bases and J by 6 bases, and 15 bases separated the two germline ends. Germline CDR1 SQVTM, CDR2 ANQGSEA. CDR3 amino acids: CSAGGQGHGYTF. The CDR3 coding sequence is TGCAGCGCAGGCGGGCAGGGCCATGGCTACACCTTC.

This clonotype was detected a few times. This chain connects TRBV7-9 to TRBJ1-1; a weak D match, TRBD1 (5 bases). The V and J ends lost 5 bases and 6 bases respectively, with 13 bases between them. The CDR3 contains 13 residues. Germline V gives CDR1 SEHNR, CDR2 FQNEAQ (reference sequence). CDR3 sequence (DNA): TGTGCCAGCAGCGCCAGGGAGGGAGCTGAAGCTTTCTTT. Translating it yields CASSAREGAEAFF.

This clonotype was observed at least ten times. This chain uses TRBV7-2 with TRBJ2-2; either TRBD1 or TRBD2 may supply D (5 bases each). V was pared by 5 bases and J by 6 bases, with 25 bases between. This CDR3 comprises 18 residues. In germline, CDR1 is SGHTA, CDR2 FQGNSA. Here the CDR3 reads CASSHAGSGSWGAGELFF. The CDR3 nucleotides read TGTGCCAGCAGCCACGCCGGGTCAGGGTCTTGGGGAGCCGGGGAGCTGTTTTTT.

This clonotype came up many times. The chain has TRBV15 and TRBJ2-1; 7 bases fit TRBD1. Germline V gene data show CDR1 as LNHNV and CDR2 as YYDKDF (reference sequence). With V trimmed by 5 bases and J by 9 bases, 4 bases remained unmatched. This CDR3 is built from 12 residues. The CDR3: CATSFRGREQFF. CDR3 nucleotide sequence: TGTGCCACCAGCTTTAGGGGGCGTGAGCAGTTCTTC.

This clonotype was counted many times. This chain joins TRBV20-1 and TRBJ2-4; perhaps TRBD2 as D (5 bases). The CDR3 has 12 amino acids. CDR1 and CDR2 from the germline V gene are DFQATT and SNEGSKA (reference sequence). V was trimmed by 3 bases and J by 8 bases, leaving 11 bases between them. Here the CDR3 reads CSARDAGDIQYF. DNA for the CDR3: TGCAGTGCTAGGGATGCCGGGGACATTCAGTACTTC.

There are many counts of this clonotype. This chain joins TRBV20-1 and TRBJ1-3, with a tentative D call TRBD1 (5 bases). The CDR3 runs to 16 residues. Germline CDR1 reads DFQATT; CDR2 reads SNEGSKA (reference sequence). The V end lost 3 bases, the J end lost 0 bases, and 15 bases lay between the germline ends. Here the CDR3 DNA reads TGCAGTGCTAGTTCCCCCGACAGCCTCTCTGGAAACACCATATATTTT. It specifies CSASSPDSLSGNTIYF.

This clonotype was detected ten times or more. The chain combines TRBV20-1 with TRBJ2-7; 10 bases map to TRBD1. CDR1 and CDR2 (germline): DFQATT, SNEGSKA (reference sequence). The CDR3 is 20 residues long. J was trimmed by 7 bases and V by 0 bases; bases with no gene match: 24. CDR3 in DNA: TGCAGTGCTAGAGATTCACTAAGCCTATGGGGACAGGGGACCCCCCATGAGCAGTACGTC. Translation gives CSARDSLSLWGQGTPHEQYV.

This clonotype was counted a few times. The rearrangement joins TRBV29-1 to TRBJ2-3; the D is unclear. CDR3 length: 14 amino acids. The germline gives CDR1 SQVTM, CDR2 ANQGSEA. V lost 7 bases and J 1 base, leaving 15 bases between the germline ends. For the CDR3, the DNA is TGCAGCGCCCGGCCCAACAGAGGCACAGATACGCAGTATTTT. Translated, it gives CSARPNRGTDTQYF.

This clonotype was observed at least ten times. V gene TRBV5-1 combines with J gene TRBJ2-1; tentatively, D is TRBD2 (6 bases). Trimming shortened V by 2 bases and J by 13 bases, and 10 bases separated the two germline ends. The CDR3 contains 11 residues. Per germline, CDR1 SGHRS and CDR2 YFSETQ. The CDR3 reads CASSLTGDQFF. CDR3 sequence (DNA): TGCGCCAGCAGCTTAACGGGGGACCAGTTCTTC.

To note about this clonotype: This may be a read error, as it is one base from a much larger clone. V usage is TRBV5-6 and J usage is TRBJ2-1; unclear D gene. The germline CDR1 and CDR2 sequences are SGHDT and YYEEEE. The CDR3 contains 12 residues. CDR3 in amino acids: CVSSFTRVGQFF. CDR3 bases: TGTGTCAGCAGCTTTACCCGGGTTGGCCAGTTCTTC.

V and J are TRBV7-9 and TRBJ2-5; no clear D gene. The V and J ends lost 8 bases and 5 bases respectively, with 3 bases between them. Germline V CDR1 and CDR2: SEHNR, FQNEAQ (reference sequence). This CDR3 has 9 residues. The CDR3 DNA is TGTGCCAGCGGGGAGACCCAGTACTTC. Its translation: CASGETQYF.

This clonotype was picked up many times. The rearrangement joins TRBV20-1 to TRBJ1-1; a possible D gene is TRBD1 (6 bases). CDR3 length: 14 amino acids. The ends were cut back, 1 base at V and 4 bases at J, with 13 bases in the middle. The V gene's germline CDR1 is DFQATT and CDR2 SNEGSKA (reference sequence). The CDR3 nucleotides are TGCAGTGCTAGAGGACCAACAGGGAGCACTGAAGCTTTCTTT. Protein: CSARGPTGSTEAFF.

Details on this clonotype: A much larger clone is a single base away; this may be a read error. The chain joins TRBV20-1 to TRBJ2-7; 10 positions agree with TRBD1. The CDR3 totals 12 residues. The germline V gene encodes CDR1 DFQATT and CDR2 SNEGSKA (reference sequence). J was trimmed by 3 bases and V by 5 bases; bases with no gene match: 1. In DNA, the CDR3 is TGCAGTGCTTGGACAGGGGGCTACGAGCAGTACTTC. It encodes CSAWTGGYEQYF.

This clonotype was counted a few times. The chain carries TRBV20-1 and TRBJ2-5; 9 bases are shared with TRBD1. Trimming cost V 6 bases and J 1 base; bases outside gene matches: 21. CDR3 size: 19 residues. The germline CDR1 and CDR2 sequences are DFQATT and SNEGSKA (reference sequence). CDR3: CSADRDRDFWGHVQETQYF. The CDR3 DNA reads TGCAGTGCGGACCGGGACAGGGATTTTTGGGGCCATGTCCAAGAGACCCAGTACTTC.